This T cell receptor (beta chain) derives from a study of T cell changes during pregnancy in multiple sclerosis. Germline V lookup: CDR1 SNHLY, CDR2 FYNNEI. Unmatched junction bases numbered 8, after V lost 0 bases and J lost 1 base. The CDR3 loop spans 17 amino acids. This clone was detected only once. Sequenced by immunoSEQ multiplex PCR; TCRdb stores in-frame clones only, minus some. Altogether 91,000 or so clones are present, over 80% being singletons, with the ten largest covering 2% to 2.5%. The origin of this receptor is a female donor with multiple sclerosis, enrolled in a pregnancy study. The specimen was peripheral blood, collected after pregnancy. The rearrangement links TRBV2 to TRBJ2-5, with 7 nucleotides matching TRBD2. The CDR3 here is CASSEASGGRSQETQYF. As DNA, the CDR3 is TGTGCCAGCAGTGAAGCGTCGGGGGGACGAAGCCAAGAGACCCAGTACTTC.